This note documents a single T cell receptor (beta chain) sequence. These data are taken from a study of blood T cell repertoires in COVID-19. Background on the study: Whether acute or convalescent, the COVID-19 samples came from the United States, Italy and Spain.

Generated by immunoSEQ multiplex PCR, the TCRdb table keeps only in-frame clones and is missing some. The data hold tens of thousands of clones, with 88% observed a single time. This CDR3 comprises 14 residues. Germline trimming cut 10 bases from V and 6 bases from J; bases unmatched to any gene: 9. The germline gives CDR1 SNHLY, CDR2 FYNNEI. The genes are TRBV2 and TRBJ1-6; the match to TRBD1 covers 7 bases. Sample: peripheral blood. The receptor's source is a woman aged 50 to 60 with active or convalescent COVID-19. The CDR3 is CATNDRVGNSPLHF. The CDR3 DNA reads as TGTGCCACAAATGACAGGGTCGGTAATTCACCCCTCCACTTT. Looking up the rest from reference TRBV2 and TRBJ1-6 gives the full variable domain: EPEVTQTPSHQVTQMGQEVILRCVPISNHLYFYWYRQILGQKVEFLVSFYNNEISEKSEIFDDQFSVERPDGSNFTLKIRSTKLEDSAMYFCATNDRVGNSPLHFGNGTRLTVT.